Listed below are T cell receptor beta chains from one sample, sequenced in a study of human T cells and chemical hapten exposure. MiXCR was run by TCRdb on the RACE reads, yielding one entry per CDR3 protein. The table lists 74,000 or so distinct CDR3 sequences, about 11% of them singletons. Sequenced here: whole blood, sampled in connection with sensitization to the hapten diphenylcyclopropenone (DPC). The receptors shown here come from a woman aged 60-75 years with alopecia areata. Some clones in this sample may be carry-over from other donors' samples. Both conserved end residues are part of each CDR3. Each record gives: clone size, V gene, CDR3 protein. Clone size is shown for a subset of rows, as once, few, many or a class of expanded clone.

>.|TRBV30
CAWRASGGTDTQYF
>few|TRBV5-1
CASSLGQGIAEAFF
>many|TRBV6-6
CASSRASTGFSGGGQYF
>few|TRBV20-1
CSAVGWETSTDTQYF
>.|TRBV6-2/TRBV6-3
CASRPQGDTEAFF
>many|TRBV7-8
CASSLEIGGPTEAFF
>many|TRBV5-1
CASSLVRGRNEQFF
>many|TRBV7-2
CASRNRVGNSPLHF
>few|TRBV6-1
CASSEAWGITEAFF
>.|TRBV29-1
CSVDLGGYGYTF
>many|TRBV13
CASSLSLMGDRDYGYTF
>.|TRBV4-1
CASSLRTLGDGYTF
>few|TRBV19
CASQDQHGYNEQFF
>few|TRBV18
CASSGDSDSPLHF
>many|TRBV7-3
CASSLTGGATDTQYF
>many|TRBV7-6
CASSAGGLNTEAFF
>few|TRBV5-1
CASSSLAGGDTGELFF
>many|TRBV18
CASSPVVDTQYF
>.|TRBV28
CASSSPGGDEKLFF
>.|TRBV10-3
CAISETQGSTDTQYF
>few|TRBV7-2
CASSPSRTDTQYF
>.|TRBV5-1
CASSPGAENYGYTF
>many|TRBV6-2/TRBV6-3
CASSLGALAGETQYF
>once|TRBV4-1
CASSQALAGISYEQYF
>many|TRBV7-2
CASSSDSYGYTF
>few|TRBV11-2
CASSLGQGVKQFF
>.|TRBV29-1
CSVQAGGLSHPFF
>few|TRBV6-6
CASTPSRDRGNQPQHF
>.|TRBV5-1
CASAEGFGQETQYF